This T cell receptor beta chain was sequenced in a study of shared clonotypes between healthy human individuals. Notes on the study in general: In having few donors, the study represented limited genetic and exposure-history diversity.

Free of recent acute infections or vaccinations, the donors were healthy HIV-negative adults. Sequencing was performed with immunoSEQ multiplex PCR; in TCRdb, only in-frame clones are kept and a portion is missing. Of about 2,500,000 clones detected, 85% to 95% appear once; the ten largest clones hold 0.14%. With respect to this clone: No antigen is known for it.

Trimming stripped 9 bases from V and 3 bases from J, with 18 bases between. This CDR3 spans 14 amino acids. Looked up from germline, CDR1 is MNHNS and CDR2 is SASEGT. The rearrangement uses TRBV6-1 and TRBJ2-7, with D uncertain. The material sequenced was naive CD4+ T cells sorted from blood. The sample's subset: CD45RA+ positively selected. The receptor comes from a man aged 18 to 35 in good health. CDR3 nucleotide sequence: TGTGCCAGTAGGAGATTAATACCTAACTACGAGCAGTACTTC. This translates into CASRRLIPNYEQYF.